This TCR beta chain was recorded in a study of blood T cell repertoires in COVID-19. Libraries were prepared by immunoSEQ multiplex PCR; TCRdb keeps only in-frame clonotypes and omits some of them. Here the sample spans around 250,000 clones, approximately 90% being singletons. Germline CDR1 is MDHEN and CDR2 is SYDVKM. The germline V and J ends were trimmed by 5 bases and 5 bases, with 18 bases remaining between them. The CDR3 totals 16 residues. The sequence came from a man aged 35 to 55 who had been exposed to COVID-19. This chain links TRBV28 with TRBJ1-4, with no clear D. Sequenced: PBMCs or T cells enriched from blood (not recorded which). CDR3 nucleotides: TGTGCCAGCAGTCCCCAAGGGAGGGTGGAAAATGAAAAACTGTTTTTT. Protein product: CASSPQGRVENEKLFF.